Each of the 9 T cell receptor beta chains below was sequenced from the same sample in a study of T cells in Graves' hyperthyroidism and ophthalmopathy. Amplified TCR beta CDR3 regions came from RNA transcripts. The HTBI primer set served for first-round RT-PCR of the TCR CDR3. TCRdb reprocessed the multiplex PCR reads via MiXCR and lists one record per CDR3 protein. The repertoire consists of approximately 600,000 distinct CDR3 sequences, with less than 25% occurring once and the leading ten covering approximately 30%. The sample consisted of blood. These receptors originate from a man aged 30-40 years with Graves' ophthalmopathy.

This clonotype was seen many times. V usage is TRBV11-2 and J usage is TRBJ2-7; D gene unclear. Germline CDR1 and CDR2: SGHAT and FQNNGV. The CDR3 is 14 amino acids. The ends were cut back, 5 bases at V and 9 bases at J, with 20 bases in the middle. The CDR3 coding sequence is TGTGCCAGCAGCCCCCGGCATGGGGAAATCGGGCAGTACTTC. This gives the protein CASSPRHGEIGQYF.

Many counts were recorded for this clonotype. V usage is TRBV28 and J usage is TRBJ2-7, with 7 nucleotides matching TRBD1. V shed 5 bases and J 3 bases; nucleotides not matched to a gene: 7. The CDR3 spans 14 residues. Germline V gene sequence: CDR1 MDHEN, CDR2 SYDVKM. The CDR3 coding sequence is TGTGCCAGCAGTCGTGACAGGGCGTTCTACGAGCAGTACTTC. Residues: CASSRDRAFYEQYF.

This clonotype was recorded a few times. The V call is TRBV7-9, the J call TRBJ1-6; D is perhaps TRBD1 (5 bases). The ends were cut back, 5 bases at V and 4 bases at J, with 15 bases in the middle. CDR3 size: 16 residues. Germline V gives CDR1 SEHNR, CDR2 FQNEAQ (reference sequence). The CDR3 here is CASSDGGEGYNSPLHF. In DNA form, the CDR3 reads TGTGCCAGCAGCGACGGGGGAGAAGGTTATAATTCACCCCTCCACTTT.

The J gene is TRBJ2-6, the V gene TRBV20-1; 7 bases align to TRBD2. Germline V lookup: CDR1 DFQATT, CDR2 SNEGSKA (reference sequence). This CDR3 is 17 amino acids long. J was trimmed by 0 bases and V by 6 bases; bases with no gene match: 11. This chain's CDR3 is CSAVSGPLSSGANVLTF. CDR3 coding DNA: TGCAGTGCGGTTAGCGGGCCTTTAAGCTCTGGGGCCAACGTCCTGACTTTC.

This clonotype was counted many times. V usage is TRBV5-1 and J usage is TRBJ2-3; D tentatively fits TRBD1 or TRBD2 (5 bases each). CDR3 length: 15 amino acids. Germline values: CDR1 SGHRS, CDR2 YFSETQ. The V end was cut by 3 bases, the J end by 0 bases, with 11 bases between. The CDR3 sequence: CASSSFGDSTDTQYF. The CDR3 nucleotides read TGCGCCAGCAGCTCCTTCGGGGACAGCACAGATACGCAGTATTTT.

This clonotype was counted many times. The V and J genes are TRBV15 and TRBJ1-5, with D possibly matching TRBD1 (6 bases). The CDR3 covers 18 residues. Germline V CDR1 and CDR2: LNHNV, YYDKDF (reference sequence). V was shortened by 5 bases and J by 0 bases, with 20 bases between the two germline ends. The CDR3 region is CATSPRTPGAYSNQPQHF. The DNA for the CDR3 is TGTGCCACCAGCCCACGGACTCCAGGGGCGTATAGCAATCAGCCCCAGCATTTT.

The chain carries TRBV24-1 and TRBJ1-1; possible D gene TRBD1, 5 bases. The CDR3 length is 13 residues. Trimming took off 8 bases at V and 5 bases at J, with 14 bases between the two ends. Germline-derived CDR1 and CDR2 are KGHDR and SFDVKD. CDR3 protein: CATTRGGSTEAFF. In DNA form, the CDR3 reads TGTGCCACCACCCGGGGGGGGTCGACTGAAGCTTTCTTT.

The J gene is TRBJ2-3, the V gene TRBV7-8; 7 bases map to TRBD1. CDR1 SGHVS and CDR2 FQNEAQ come from the germline V gene. The CDR3 contains 16 residues. J lost 1 base, V lost 6 bases, and 10 bases had no gene match. Written as DNA, the CDR3 is TGTGCCAGCAGAAAGACCAGGACAGGACGCACAGATACGCAGTATTTT. It is translated as CASRKTRTGRTDTQYF.

This chain uses TRBV10-3 with TRBJ2-1, with 8 bases identical to TRBD2. The J segment lost 0 bases and the V segment lost 3 bases, leaving 10 bases of the junction unmatched. The CDR3 covers 18 residues. Germline CDR1 reads ENHRY; CDR2 reads SYGVKD. Here the CDR3 DNA reads TGTGCCATCAGTGAACTAGCGGCGCCCCGGAGCTCCTACAATGAGCAGTTCTTC. This sequence encodes CAISELAAPRSSYNEQFF.